The clone carrying this TCR beta chain was detected once. What it binds is unknown. Trimming removed 6 bases from V and 4 bases from J, with 23 bases in between. Germline CDR1 reads SGHAT; CDR2 reads FQNNGV. This CDR3 has 17 residues. The data belong to a study of T cell repertoires in cytomegalovirus infection. A single record per CDR3 protein comes from TCRdb applying MiXCR to the reads. The sample consists of roughly 920,000 distinct CDR3 sequences, less than 40% of them appearing once. This receptor was taken from a human donor in good health (CMV status not recorded). Some clones in this sample may be carry-over from other donors' samples. This sequence joins TRBV11-2 and TRBJ2-3; possibly TRBD2 for D (6 bases). The sample consisted of cultured CD8+ T cells from PBMCs, taken from culture after CMV antigen stimulation. The CDR3: CASSRSWERATSDTQYF. The CDR3 coding sequence is TGTGCCAGCAGTCGGTCGTGGGAGCGGGCAACCTCAGATACGCAGTATTTT.